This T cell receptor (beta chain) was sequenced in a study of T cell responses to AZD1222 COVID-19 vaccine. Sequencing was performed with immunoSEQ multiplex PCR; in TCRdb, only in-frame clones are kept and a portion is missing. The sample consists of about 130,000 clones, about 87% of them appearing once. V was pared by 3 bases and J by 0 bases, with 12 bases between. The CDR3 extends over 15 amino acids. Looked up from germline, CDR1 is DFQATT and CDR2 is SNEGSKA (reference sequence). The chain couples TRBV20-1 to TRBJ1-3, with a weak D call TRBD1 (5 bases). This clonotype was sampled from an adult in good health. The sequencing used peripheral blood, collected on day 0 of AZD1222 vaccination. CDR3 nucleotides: TGCAGTGCTAGTCGGGAGGGGTTCTCTGGAAACACCATATATTTT. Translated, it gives CSASREGFSGNTIYF.